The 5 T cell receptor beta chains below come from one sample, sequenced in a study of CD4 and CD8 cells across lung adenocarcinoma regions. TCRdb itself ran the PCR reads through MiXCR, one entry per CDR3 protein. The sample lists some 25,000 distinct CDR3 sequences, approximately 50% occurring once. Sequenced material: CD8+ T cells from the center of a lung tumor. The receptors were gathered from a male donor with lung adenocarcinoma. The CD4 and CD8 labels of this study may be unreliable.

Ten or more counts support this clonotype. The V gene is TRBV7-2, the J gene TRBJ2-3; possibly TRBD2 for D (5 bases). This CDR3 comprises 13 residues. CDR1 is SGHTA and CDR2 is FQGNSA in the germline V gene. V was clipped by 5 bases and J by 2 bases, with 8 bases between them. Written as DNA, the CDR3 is TGTGCCAGCAGCACGACTATCACAGATACGCAGTATTTT. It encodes CASSTTITDTQYF.

The CDR3 nucleotides read TGTGCCATGGGCGTCGACGCGGTGAGCACCGGGACGCAGTATTTT. It translates to CAMGVDAVSTGTQYF. The J gene is TRBJ2-3, the V gene TRBV7-6; D gene ambiguous. The CDR3 consists of 15 residues. With 10 bases removed from V and 9 bases from J, the gap between germline ends came to 26 bases. Germline V gene sequence: CDR1 SGHVS, CDR2 FNYEAQ.

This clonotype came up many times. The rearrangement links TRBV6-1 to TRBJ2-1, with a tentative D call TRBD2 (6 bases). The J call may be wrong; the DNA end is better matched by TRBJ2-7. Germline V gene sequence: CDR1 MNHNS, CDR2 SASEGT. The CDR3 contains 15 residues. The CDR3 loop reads CASSSFRDWTYEQYF. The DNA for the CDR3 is TGTGCCAGCAGCTCCTTCCGGGACTGGACCTACGAGCAGTACTTC.

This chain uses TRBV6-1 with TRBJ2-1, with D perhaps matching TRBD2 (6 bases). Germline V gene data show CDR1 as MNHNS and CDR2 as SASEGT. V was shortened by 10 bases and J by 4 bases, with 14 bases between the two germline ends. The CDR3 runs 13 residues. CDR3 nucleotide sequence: TGTGCCACCGGGAGAAGGGATTACAATGAGCAGTTCTTC. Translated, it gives CATGRRDYNEQFF.

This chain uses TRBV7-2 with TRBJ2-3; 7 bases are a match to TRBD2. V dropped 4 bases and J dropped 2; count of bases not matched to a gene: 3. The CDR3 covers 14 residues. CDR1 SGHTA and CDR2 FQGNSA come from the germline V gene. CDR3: CASSSSGATDTQYF. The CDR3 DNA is TGTGCCAGCAGCTCCAGCGGGGCCACAGATACGCAGTATTTT.